This T cell receptor (beta chain) was sequenced for a study of cytomegalovirus exposure and HLA in healthy donors (dated by TCRdb to the late 2010s). Regarding the complete study: An earlier analysis of a few hundred of the donors reported approximately 260 Gb of sequence data and 117 million unique TCR beta sequences obtained from around 180 million T cells. Roughly 300 gigabases of sequencing data and around 85 million unique TCR sequences made up an early release that covered 500 to 650 HLA-typed donors. Of the approximately 370 genotyped donors, roughly 80% were placed in the genetic ancestry cluster associated with self-reported Caucasian donors. The study was designed to test whether signatures of past pathogen exposure could be identified by cataloging public T cell receptors. The study used immunosequencing to profile the T cell repertoires of 666 subjects and linked those repertoires to cytomegalovirus serostatus. In addition to the first cohort of 666 subjects, a separate validation cohort of around 110 different subjects was used. High-throughput TCR immunosequencing, statistical association of individual TCRs with disease status, and machine learning were combined to predict cytomegalovirus infection status. To study patterns of TCR occurrence, a later analysis re-analyzed previously published TCR beta repertoires from 700 or so donors and added high-resolution HLA genotyping. Rather than using new phenotypic data, the later analysis identified candidate immune exposures from TCR beta sequences and from how often those sequences occurred across donors. An earlier analysis of approximately 580 of the donors used high-throughput TCR beta sequencing to judge whether each TCR beta V gene segment behaved as functional or pseudogenic. Donor age, sex, ethnicity and CMV serostatus were compiled together with the repertoire data. A later genetic analysis took genome-wide SNP genotypes for about 55% of the roughly 700 donors and used that subset as a discovery cohort. Every discovery cohort repertoire had been produced on one sequencing platform. HLA typing included class I and class II loci at four-digit resolution. The number of donors typed differed by locus, with roughly 629-640 for A, B, C, DRB1 and DQB1, more than 500 for DQA1, over 600 for DPA1, and around 460 for DPB1. Five DR-DQ haplotypes were treated as single units for association and clustering because of strong linkage in the cohort. Among a few hundred genotyped donors of the cohort, an average of approximately 250,000 unique TCR beta nucleotide sequences were sequenced per donor, roughly a sixth of them non-productive. Overall results and qualifications from the work: A group of highly shared sequence variants was considered likely to be a technical artifact of the sequencing pipeline. Most TCR sequences were observed very rarely across donors, whereas some public TCRs were present in many individuals. Presence/absence analyses assumed roughly uniform sequencing depth across donors, an assumption that may not hold. V-gene and J-gene trimming of TCR beta chains was associated with a missense DCLRE1C variant in a later genetic analysis, and the association was replicated in an independent cohort. A further reported finding was that TCR beta sequences accurately predicted the HLA-A and HLA-B alleles for most subjects in the first cohort. When HLA alleles, especially DR and DQ, strongly co-occurred, TCR associations were difficult to assign to individual alleles. According to a later analysis, parvovirus B19, influenza, CMV and Epstein-Barr virus appeared linked to several top co-occurrence clusters. According to a later genetic analysis, donors in an Asian-associated ancestry cluster had fewer N-insertions in productive TCRs than the approximately 630-donor mean. The only immune exposure information available for the cohort was CMV serostatus. A later analysis associated about 18,000 TCR beta sequences with specific HLA alleles at a false discovery rate of 0.05. This cohort had only TCR beta chains sequenced, and the lack of alpha or paired-chain data limited which features could be detected. Some IMGT-functional V segments, including TRBV6-2 and TRBV6-3, could not be distinguished by the 87-base-pair reads and were therefore excluded. Over 15 rarely observed V segments, including chromosome 9 orphons, were excluded from the earlier analysis of several hundred of the donors because counts were too low. Compared with equally common non-associated chains, HLA-associated TCR beta chains in a later analysis were more clonally expanded and had lower generation probabilities. According to a later analysis, most CMV-associated TCR beta chains appeared to be HLA-restricted, and the HLA associations seemed to be driven largely by CMV exposure. Cytomegalovirus status was reported to be diagnosed by the classifier with high specificity and sensitivity in both the original and validation cohorts. Correlated functional status among segregating V segments might reflect linkage disequilibrium, but an unknown experimental factor could not be ruled out. In an earlier analysis of about 600 of the donors, most TCR beta V segments appeared in productive rearrangements about 90% or about 30% of the time, broadly matching IMGT annotations. The authors suggested that the approach could potentially be generalized to other disease states and immunological phenotypes. According to a later analysis, TCR association rates differed among HLA loci, with DRB1 alleles showing the most associated TCRs and HLA-C alleles showing the fewest. Three of the identified cytomegalovirus-associated TCR beta chains were confirmed in vitro to be specific for cytomegalovirus antigens. A total of roughly 160 TCR beta chains were listed by the study as associated with cytomegalovirus. Because HLA typing was missing for some donors at each locus, association tests included only the typed subset.

This clone has a handful of counts. The target of this receptor is not known. Base qualities were left out, and no much larger clone turns up one base away. The cohort was made up of 666 healthy bone marrow donors. At the time of sampling, every cohort member was nominally healthy, though immune exposures that went unrecorded were likely present. The donor was CMV seropositive and belonged to the group of about 290 seropositive cohort members. A peripheral blood sample was provided by each donor, and peripheral blood mononuclear cells were used for TCR beta sequencing. Genomic DNA extraction from the blood cell samples was performed with the Qiagen DNeasy Blood Extraction Kit. The germline V gene encodes CDR1 LGHNA and CDR2 YNFKEQ. The CDR3 runs 17 residues from the cysteine to the phenylalanine. Only the CDR3 part of the read is kept: 51 bases, read in frame from the first base. Relative to germline, V is missing 1 base and J is missing 3 bases, with 8 bases of the junction outside any gene match.

Receptors were amplified or captured by the immunoSEQ multiplex PCR assay. A mixture of 60 forward primers for TCR Vbeta segments and 13 reverse primers for TCR Jbeta segments was used in the multiplex PCR. The CDR3 region of rearranged TCR beta genes was amplified from genomic DNA with a multiplex PCR assay. The Illumina HiSeq System was used to sequence the amplified TCR beta libraries as 87-base-pair reads. The paper's processing steps were these. Across the 500 to 750 repertoires, a later analysis counted roughly 84 million unique TCR beta chains, around 10 million of which were shared by at least two donors. Raw reads were error-corrected and collapsed into unique sequences by a nearest-neighbor algorithm in which closely related sequences were merged to remove PCR and sequencing errors. Alignment of CDR3 sequences to IMGT reference sequences was used to assign V, D and J gene segments. For a sequence to be retained, a match of at least six nucleotides was required to both a V gene segment and a J gene segment. Rearrangements were classified as productive when the CDR3 lacked stop codons and remained in frame with V and J, and all other rearrangements were classified as non-productive. Following IMGT convention, CDR3 was defined as the stretch from the second conserved V-encoded cysteine to the conserved J-encoded phenylalanine. Sequences without an unambiguous match to a single V gene segment were excluded from the earlier analysis of almost 600 of the donors. An earlier analysis of several hundred of the donors called V segments functional above 56.7% productive rearrangements and segregating when the between-donor standard deviation exceeded 5%. To diagnose cytomegalovirus status from the catalog of TCR beta chain sequences, a statistical classification framework was built. A later analysis assigned V and J genes by comparing TCR nucleotide sequences with IMGT/GENE-DB human TR gene sequences. In a later analysis, CDR3 sequences and most-parsimonious VDJ recombination scenarios were assigned using the TCRdist pipeline. In a later analysis, every TCR beta chain was defined by the combination of its CDR3 amino acid sequence and its V-gene family, and reads without a unique V-gene family were dropped. To address suspected cross-contamination and a sequencing artifact, a later analysis removed 450 to 700 highly shared, low-generation-probability nucleotide sequences. In a later analysis, a clonal expansion index was calculated for each public chain from normalized within-repertoire ranks of inferred template counts. A later analysis computed generation probabilities with a VDJ recombination model fitted to out-of-frame rearrangements, and checked the results against IGoR. A later analysis scored TCR-TCR, TCR-HLA and TCR-CMV co-occurrence with hypergeometric tests, applying a repertoire-size bias correction to TCR pairs. To estimate false discovery rates, a later analysis permuted the HLA or CMV assignments 20 times. A later analysis grouped co-occurring TCRs with DBSCAN, adding TCRdist sequence similarity when clustering within HLA-allele-positive subsets. Co-occurrence clustering excluded repertoires with fewer than 30,000 or more than 120,000 public chains, plus five with anomalous nucleotide sharing. TCRdb obtained this table from immuneACCESS and retained in-frame rearrangements with V and J assigned. These tables miss some clones; where compared with another copy, unresolved V genes account for less than half of the shortfall, and the remainder is unexplained. V and J calls and clone size are copied from that table; D and trimming were computed from the DNA. Recorded for this sample are some 120,000 clones; 79% of them occurred a single time. The top ten clonotypes cover 3.5% to 4.5% of the sample.

The sequence was collected from a man aged 25 to 40 in good health and CMV-seropositive. The sample was PBMCs. The V and J genes are TRBV4-2 and TRBJ2-5, with 10 junctional bases fitting TRBD2. The CDR3 is CASSQGARLAGEETQYF. The nucleotides read TGTGCCAGCAGCCAAGGGGCCCGGCTAGCGGGGGAAGAGACCCAGTACTTC.